These 14 T cell receptor beta chains originate from one sample sequenced in a study of CD8 T cells in ankylosing spondylitis. TCRdb ran MiXCR on the 5' RACE reads and lists one entry per CDR3 protein. Of about 260,000 distinct CDR3 sequences in the sample, 20% were seen once. Sequenced sample: blood, either unsorted or a sorted T cell fraction (not recorded which). These receptors originate from a male donor with ankylosing spondylitis or in good health (not recorded which).

This clonotype was observed many times. The rearrangement uses TRBV12-3 or TRBV12-4 and TRBJ2-2; D gene uncertain. V was cut by 4 bases and J by 4 bases, with 4 bases left in between. The CDR3 loop spans 12 amino acids. The CDR3 here is CASSWATGELFF. Here the CDR3 DNA reads TGTGCCAGCAGTTGGGCCACCGGGGAGCTGTTTTTT.

This clonotype was recorded a few times. The CDR3 region has the DNA TGTGCCATCAGTGAGTCGGCAGGGGCTAAGACTGAAGCTTTCTTT. Amino acid sequence: CAISESAGAKTEAFF. The chain joins TRBV10-3 to TRBJ1-1, with D perhaps matching TRBD1 (6 bases). V lost 0 bases, J lost 5 bases, and 13 bases lay in between. Per germline, CDR1 ENHRY and CDR2 SYGVKD. The CDR3 runs 15 residues.

The chain uses TRBV12-3 or TRBV12-4 and TRBJ1-4; no definite D call. Trimming pared 6 bases from V and 8 bases from J, leaving 16 bases between. The CDR3 totals 14 residues. The CDR3 spells CASSRASAGEKLFF. The CDR3, as DNA: TGTGCCAGCAGCCGGGCATCCGCTGGGGAAAAACTGTTTTTT.

This clonotype was seen only a few times. J is TRBJ1-3 and V is TRBV4-1; TRBD1 matches 7 bases. Per the germline V gene, CDR1 is MGHRA and CDR2 is YSYEKL. The CDR3 has 16 residues. V was clipped by 4 bases and J by 0 bases; unmatched bases: 6. This CDR3 reads CASSPGQVDSGNTIYF. CDR3 bases: TGCGCCAGCAGCCCCGGACAGGTGGACTCTGGAAACACCATATATTTT.

The CDR3 here is CASSDQGAVMETQYF. In DNA form, the CDR3 reads TGTGCCAGCAGCGATCAGGGGGCCGTCATGGAGACCCAGTACTTC. The chain joins TRBV7-9 to TRBJ2-5; TRBD1 matches at 8 bases. Unmatched junction bases numbered 10, after V lost 5 bases and J lost 5 bases. This CDR3 has 15 residues. Germline V gives CDR1 SEHNR, CDR2 FQNEAQ (reference sequence).

This clonotype was counted between two and nine times. This chain connects TRBV9 to TRBJ2-1; 9 nucleotides match TRBD1. The CDR3 covers 16 residues. J gave up 2 bases and V 3 bases, and 6 bases lay outside the gene matches. Germline CDR1 and CDR2: SGDLS and YYNGEE. The CDR3 sequence is CASSAMGQGPYNEQFF. CDR3 nucleotide sequence: TGTGCCAGCAGCGCTATGGGACAGGGACCCTACAATGAGCAGTTCTTC.

For the CDR3, the DNA is TGCGCCAGCAGCGGTGGGGTTAGCACAGATACGCAGTATTTT. It specifies CASSGGVSTDTQYF. The chain uses TRBV5-1 and TRBJ2-3; D not certain. This CDR3 has 14 amino acids. Germline CDR1 and CDR2: SGHRS and YFSETQ. V lost 4 bases and J 0 bases, leaving 9 bases between the germline ends.

This clonotype has a handful of counts. J is TRBJ1-2 and V is TRBV5-1; 10 bases map to TRBD1. The CDR3 runs 15 residues. V trimming: 2 bases; J trimming: 3 bases; junction bases outside the gene matches: 4. CDR1 is SGHRS, CDR2 YFSETQ, per germline. In DNA form, the CDR3 reads TGCGCCAGCAGCTTCGGACAGGGGGTGGACTATGGCTACACCTTC. It translates to CASSFGQGVDYGYTF.

About this clonotype itself: Since a much larger clone is just one base distant, this may be a read error. The chain links TRBV20-1 to TRBJ2-2, with 9 bases lining up with TRBD2. Losses at the gene ends were 0 bases for V and 3 bases for J; bases not matched to a gene: 11. The V gene's germline CDR1 is DFQATT and CDR2 SNEGSKA (reference sequence). This CDR3 spans 18 amino acids. The CDR3 DNA reads TGCAGTGCTAGAGATCTGGAGAAAGCGGGAGGAGACACCGGGGAGCTGTTTTTT. Translated: CSARDLEKAGGDTGELFF.

This chain's CDR3 is CSATPVFGSADTQYF. As DNA, the CDR3 is TGCAGTGCTACGCCAGTATTTGGGAGTGCAGATACGCAGTATTTT. The chain recombines TRBV20-1 with TRBJ2-3; D might be TRBD2 (5 bases). This CDR3 is built from 15 residues. CDR1 and CDR2 from the germline V gene are DFQATT and SNEGSKA (reference sequence). V lost 4 bases, J lost 4 bases, and 18 bases lay in between.

This clonotype was counted a few times. The CDR3 reads CASSSLAPSYNEQFF. The DNA for the CDR3 is TGTGCCAGCAGCTCACTAGCGCCGTCCTACAATGAGCAGTTCTTC. This sequence joins TRBV5-8 and TRBJ2-1, with 7 bases that match TRBD2. V lost 3 bases and J lost 1; bases outside the gene matches: 4. The CDR3 length is 15 residues. Germline V gene lookup returns CDR1 SGHTS and CDR2 YDEGEE.

This clonotype was detected a few times. The chain is built from TRBV7-6 and TRBJ2-2; 13 bases match TRBD2. The CDR3 contains 18 residues. Germline CDR1 SGHVS, CDR2 FNYEAQ. With 5 bases clipped from V and 0 bases from J, the junction kept 6 bases outside the gene matches. The CDR3 spells CASSPTSGRAANTGELFF. The CDR3 DNA reads TGTGCCAGCAGCCCTACTAGCGGGAGGGCCGCGAACACCGGGGAGCTGTTTTTT.

This clonotype was counted many times. The chain joins TRBV29-1 to TRBJ1-1; D not resolved. This CDR3 contains 13 residues. The V and J ends lost 4 bases and 1 base respectively, with 10 bases between them. CDR1 is SQVTM and CDR2 is ANQGSEA in the germline V gene. For the CDR3, the DNA is TGCAGCGTTGTTGTGACACCGAACACTGAAGCTTTCTTT. Its protein is CSVVVTPNTEAFF.

In this sample, this clonotype turned up a few times. The V call is TRBV11-2, the J call TRBJ1-4, with a tentative D call TRBD1 (6 bases). The germline V and J ends were trimmed by 1 base and 0 bases, with 9 bases remaining between them. The length of the CDR3 is 16 residues. Germline V lookup: CDR1 SGHAT, CDR2 FQNNGV. The CDR3 spells CASSLAQGSTNEKLFF. For the CDR3, the DNA is TGTGCCAGCAGCTTAGCTCAGGGGTCAACTAATGAAAAACTGTTTTTT.